This T cell receptor beta chain was recovered during a study of beta chain features in type 1 diabetes (dated by TCRdb to the late 2010s). Looking at the study overall: Mean age, gender distribution, total cell number and subset yield did not differ between patients and healthy donors. A total of roughly 100 million sorted cells were examined across all samples, and the number of cells per subset was strongly correlated with RNA yield. In the study, TCRB repertoires of sorted circulating CD4+ T cell subsets from recently diagnosed type 1 diabetes patients were compared with those of matched healthy donors. Naive and central memory subsets were obtained from all 30 or so donors, but regulatory and stem cell-like memory subsets were isolated from only 8 patients and roughly eight healthy donors. General study outcomes and caveats: Naive, central memory and regulatory TCRB repertoires appeared to be more similar among patients than among healthy donors. Sequencing cDNA rather than genomic DNA could over-represent highly expressing activated cells, although activation and CD3 levels did not differ between groups. Patients with type 1 diabetes made fewer insertions and deleted more nucleotides at VDJ recombination sites, implying thymic rearrangement abnormalities. PCR may preferentially amplify shorter templates, but because patient and control samples were amplified and corrected together, any resulting skew would affect both groups equally. HLA sub-analyses involved small numbers of individuals, so any influence of HLA type on TCRB rearrangement remained unresolved. Type 1 diabetes patients showed a moderate but significant shortening of TCRB CDR3 length in all four CD4+ subsets.

Concerning this clone: Its target antigen remains unknown. One base away there is no much larger clone; base qualities are not given.

Each donor gave one peripheral blood draw, averaging roughly 120 mL, which was collected into heparinised tubes. Naive, central memory, regulatory and stem cell-like memory CD4+ T cells were sorted on a BD FACSAria II using a panel including CD45RO, CCR7, CD25, CD127, CD95 and CD27. All sorted populations exceeded 98% purity. PBMCs were isolated right away by Lymphoprep density gradient centrifugation and were stained directly, without culture. So that batch effects would be minimized, each experiment stained and sorted samples in pairs, pairing one healthy donor with one patient. The entire isolated RNA was reverse transcribed using the High Capacity cDNA Reverse Transcription Kit, and thus expressed TCRB transcripts were sequenced. Deep immunoSEQ sequencing was performed on naive, central memory and regulatory T cell samples, with an average of around 3.5 million total reads per sample. Sorted cells were lysed in RLT buffer and RNA was extracted with DNase-treated RNeasy Micro or Mini kits, depending on cell number. Each cell subset was processed on its own to prevent cross-contamination, while patient and healthy donor samples were processed together. The immunoSEQ multiplex PCR was used to amplify TCRB sequences from cDNA, yielding 87-bp fragments that span the CDR3 region. The amplicons were sequenced using the Illumina HiSeq platform. In the original analysis: Synthetic template baselines were used to correct PCR bias computationally, reads within Hamming distance 2 were collapsed together, and singletons that could not be merged were discarded. Reads were aligned against IMGT so that V, D and J genes, CDR3 length and insertions or deletions at six rearrangement sites could be assigned. Within each subset, clonotype counts were normalized to the number of sorted cells before true diversity and Gini coefficients were calculated with the tcR R package. Repertoire sharing was quantified using the overlap coefficient calculated on TCRB nucleotide sequences. Out-of-frame TCRB sequences from naive cells were analyzed as a proxy for the pre-selection repertoire. The table comes from immuneACCESS by way of TCRdb, which keeps in-frame sequences with V and J called. Part of the clones is missing from these tables; in studies checked, under half for an unresolved V gene and the rest for unknown reasons. The DNA was the basis for D and trimming; V, J and clone size are from that table. Across this sample there are some 410,000 clones, with roughly 10% seen only once. The top ten constitute approximately 0.045% of the sample.

V drops 7 bases and J drops 4 bases, leaving 11 bases in between. Per the germline V gene (reference sequence), DFQATT is the CDR1 and SNEGSKA is the CDR2. Taken from cysteine to phenylalanine, the CDR3 has 11 residues. The retained sequence is limited to the CDR3, 33 bases, with the frame set at the first base. The sequenced material came from naive CD4+ T cells from blood. What the cell subset or site label conveys for this sample: true naive CD4+ T cells. The source of this sequence is a woman between 18 and 29 years old in good health. The rearrangement joined TRBV20-1 to TRBJ2-7, with no reliable assignment of the D segment. Here the CDR3 is given as CSVKGWYEQYF. The nucleotides are TGCAGTGTCAAGGGCTGGTACGAGCAGTACTTC.